One sample yielded the 26 T cell receptor beta chains listed below, sequenced in a study of CD8+CD57+ T cells in acquired aplastic anemia (dated by TCRdb to 2017 to 2018). The data were produced on an Illumina HiSeq 2000. Genomic DNA served as template for TCR beta VDJ combination and CDR3 sequence profiling. Using fastp trimming at Q25 and MiXCR clonotype assembly, TCRdb reanalyzed the public sequencing data and kept in-frame beta chains. Every entry covers one CDR3 protein and lists the most common genes and DNA from its rows. Within this sample are some 280,000 distinct CDR3 sequences, with about 56% of them counted one time only. Less than 10% of the sample belongs to the ten largest clones. The sample taken for sequencing was sorted CD4+, CD8+, or CD8+CD57+ T cells (not recorded which) from PBMCs. These TCRs come from a human donor with severe aplastic anemia or a healthy control (not recorded which).

DNA of the CDR3: TGTGCCAGCAGTTTATCAGGGGAGGCCAAAAACATTCAGTACTTC. As protein: CASSLSGEAKNIQYF. The V and J genes are TRBV12-3 or TRBV12-4 and TRBJ2-4; D possibly corresponds to TRBD1 (6 bases). V was trimmed by 2 bases and J by 1 base, leaving 9 bases between them. CDR3 length equals 15 residues.

Only a few counts were recorded for this clonotype. The gene calls are TRBV9 and TRBJ2-5; 8 bases match TRBD1. This CDR3 is built from 13 residues. V lost 7 bases, J lost 7 bases, and 9 bases stayed unmatched. The V gene's germline CDR1 is SGDLS and CDR2 YYNGEE. The DNA for the CDR3 is TGTGCCAGCGGAGACAGGGGTCAGGGGACCCAGTACTTC. Its protein product is CASGDRGQGTQYF. The full variable domain, rest sourced from reference TRBV9 and TRBJ2-5, is DSGVTQTPKHLITATGQRVTLRCSPRSGDLSVYWYQQSLDQGLQFLIQYYNGEERAKGNILERFSAQQFPDLHSELNLSSLELGDSALYFCASGDRGQGTQYFGPGTRLLVL.

CDR3 residues: CASSLDGSDTGELFF. In DNA, the CDR3 is TGCGCCAGCAGCTTGGATGGGAGTGACACCGGGGAGCTGTTTTTT. The chain recombines TRBV5-1 with TRBJ2-2, with a possible D match to TRBD2 (5 bases). Germline V CDR1 and CDR2: SGHRS, YFSETQ. The CDR3 has 15 residues. Trimming cost V 0 bases and J 3 bases, with 9 bases left between them.

This clonotype was seen a handful of times. Relative to the germline gene, one junction end is altered; a read error may explain this. The V and J genes are TRBV15 and TRBJ1-2; 11 bases agree with TRBD1. The germline gives CDR1 LNHNV, CDR2 YYDKDF (reference sequence). The CDR3 loop spans 17 amino acids. CDR3 sequence: CATSSGTGGVSGYGYTF. In DNA, the CDR3 is TGTGCCACCAGCTCCGGGACAGGGGGAGTGTCGGGCTATGGTTACACCTTC.

The V call is TRBV10-3, the J call TRBJ2-3, with TRBD1 identical over 7 bases. The CDR3 extends over 14 amino acids. Germline V gene data show CDR1 as ENHRY and CDR2 as SYGVKD. V dropped 4 bases and J dropped 2; count of bases not matched to a gene: 3. CDR3 bases: TGTGCCATCAGTGGTGGACAGGACACAGATACGCAGTATTTT. Encoded protein: CAISGGQDTDTQYF.

The chain combines TRBV2 with TRBJ2-7; D is possibly TRBD1 (7 bases). The CDR3 has 14 amino acids. The V gene's germline CDR1 is SNHLY and CDR2 FYNNEI. The ends were cut back, 4 bases at V and 1 base at J, with 11 bases in the middle. CDR3 bases: TGTGCCAGCAGTGGTCCAGGGGGGTCCTACGAGCAGTACTTC. Its translation: CASSGPGGSYEQYF.

This clonotype was detected a few times. The chain carries TRBV2 and TRBJ1-1, with 7 bases identical to TRBD1. V gave up 5 bases and J gave up 1 base; unmatched junction bases: 1. Germline CDR1 is SNHLY and CDR2 is FYNNEI. The CDR3 spans 13 residues. The CDR3 DNA sequence: TGTGCCAGCAGTCAGGGGGAGAACACTGAAGCTTTCTTT. As protein: CASSQGENTEAFF.

This clonotype was detected ten times or more. The genes are TRBV20-1 and TRBJ2-7; D call uncertain. Trimming took off 7 bases at V and 3 bases at J, with 16 bases between the two ends. The germline V gene has CDR1 DFQATT and CDR2 SNEGSKA (reference sequence). This CDR3 has 13 residues. The CDR3 is CSVNAKGVYEQYF. DNA of the CDR3: TGCAGTGTTAACGCCAAGGGTGTCTACGAGCAGTACTTC.

The V and J genes are TRBV10-3 and TRBJ1-2, with D unclear. Trimming left V 3 bases short and J 8 bases short, with 16 bases between. Germline V gives CDR1 ENHRY, CDR2 SYGVKD. The CDR3 length is 14 residues. The CDR3, as DNA: TGTGCCATCAGTGAACCCGGGCCATCGAGGGGCTACACCTTC. This translates into CAISEPGPSRGYTF.

Worth noting for this clonotype: One junction end does not reproduce the germline sequence, and a read error may be involved. The chain employs TRBV19 and TRBJ2-1; the match to TRBD2 covers 12 bases. Per germline, CDR1 LNHDA and CDR2 SQIVND (reference sequence). CDR3 size: 15 residues. CDR3 amino acids: CASRTLAGGRNEQLF. In nucleotides, the CDR3 is TGTGCCAGTAGGACACTAGCGGGGGGCCGGAATGAGCAGCTCTTC. The whole variable domain, filled in from reference TRBV19 and TRBJ2-1, reads DGGITQSPKYLFRKEGQNVTLSCEQNLNHDAMYWYRQDPGQGLRLIYYSQIVNDFQKGDIAEGYSVSREKKESFPLTVTSAQKNPTAFYLCASRTLAGGRNEQLFGPGTRLTVL.

This chain links TRBV7-2 with TRBJ2-3, with 11 bases aligning to TRBD2. Trimming removed 5 bases from V and 6 bases from J; junction bases left unmatched: 4. The CDR3 is 14 amino acids. Germline loops: CDR1 SGHTA, CDR2 FQGNSA. The CDR3 spells CASSVTSGADTQYF. CDR3 bases: TGTGCCAGCAGCGTGACTAGCGGGGCGGATACGCAGTATTTT.

This clonotype was picked up many times. CDR3 amino acids: CASSRGSSIRVSPLHF. CDR3 nucleotides: TGTGCCAGCAGCCGGGGGTCCTCAATCAGGGTTTCACCCCTCCACTTT. The V call is TRBV27, the J call TRBJ1-6, with a tentative D call TRBD1 (5 bases). Per germline, CDR1 MNHEY and CDR2 SMNVEV (reference sequence). The CDR3 has 16 residues. V gave up 6 bases and J gave up 9 bases, with 21 bases separating them.

A note on this clonotype: A read error may explain this, as a much larger clone is one base away. As the CDR3 is not closed by the conserved phenylalanine or tryptophan, this likely results from a read error. This sequence joins TRBV6-5 and TRBJ2-1; 9 nucleotides match TRBD1. The CDR3 runs to 14 residues. CDR1 MNHEY and CDR2 SVGAGI come from the germline V gene. The V segment lost 7 bases and the J segment 4 bases; nucleotides outside the gene matches: 5. CDR3 DNA: TGTGCCAGCACCATGGACAGGGGTTACAATGAGCAGTTCTGC. It yields the protein CASTMDRGYNEQFC.

This clonotype has more than one count but fewer than ten. The chain links TRBV20-1 to TRBJ2-5, with D perhaps TRBD1 (6 bases). This CDR3 has 14 residues. Trimming took 2 bases from V and 5 from J, leaving 15 bases between them. Looked up from germline, CDR1 is DFQATT and CDR2 is SNEGSKA (reference sequence). CDR3 sequence (DNA): TGCAGTGCTAGATTGCAGGGGAAACGCGAGACCCAGTACTTC. Protein sequence: CSARLQGKRETQYF.

The chain employs TRBV12-3 or TRBV12-4 and TRBJ2-1; 7 bases fit TRBD2. Trimming took 10 bases from V and 0 from J; bases not matched to a gene: 9. The CDR3 is 15 residues long. Here the CDR3 reads CATLAGDGSYNEQFF. The CDR3 region has the DNA TGTGCCACCCTGGCGGGAGACGGCTCCTACAATGAGCAGTTCTTC.

This clonotype was observed at least ten times. The chain joins TRBV6-6 to TRBJ1-5; a weak D match, TRBD1 (5 bases). There are 12 residues in the CDR3. The germline V gene has CDR1 MNHNY and CDR2 SVGAGI (reference sequence). V was trimmed by 8 bases and J by 11 bases, leaving 16 bases between them. CDR3 DNA sequence: TGTGCCAGCCAGATCATGGGGGTGGCCCAGCATTTT. Encoded protein: CASQIMGVAQHF.

A word on this clonotype: A junction boundary mismatches the germline segment, possibly from a read error. The chain employs TRBV20-1 and TRBJ2-5; TRBD2 matches at 7 bases. Germline V gene sequence: CDR1 DFQATT, CDR2 SNEGSKA (reference sequence). The CDR3 totals 14 residues. The CDR3 loop reads CSAIEGGPGETQCF. CDR3 coding DNA: TGCAGTGCTATTGAGGGAGGGCCTGGAGAGACCCAGTGCTTC.

The chain is built from TRBV7-2 and TRBJ2-7; TRBD2 matches at 8 bases. With 4 bases clipped from V and 6 bases from J, the junction kept 5 bases outside the gene matches. This CDR3 has 13 amino acids. In germline, CDR1 is SGHTA, CDR2 FQGNSA. The CDR3 DNA reads TGTGCCAGCAGCTCGGGACTAGGCTGCGAGCAGTACTTC. It encodes CASSSGLGCEQYF.

As concerns this clonotype: Because it lacks the conserved phenylalanine or tryptophan at the end, this CDR3 is likely a read error. The chain has TRBV7-7 and TRBJ2-7, with D possibly matching TRBD1 (5 bases). Germline CDR1 reads SSHAT; CDR2 reads FNYEAQ (reference sequence). The CDR3 runs 15 residues. CDR3 protein: CASSLGAWQGYEQYS. CDR3 nucleotide sequence: TGTGCTAGCAGCTTAGGGGCGTGGCAGGGTTACGAGCAGTACTCC.

This clonotype was seen at least ten times. This chain joins TRBV2 and TRBJ2-5, with a weak D call TRBD2 (6 bases). Germline V CDR1 and CDR2: SNHLY, FYNNEI. The V end was cut by 6 bases, the J end by 1 base, with 9 bases between. There are 13 residues in the CDR3. In DNA, the CDR3 is TGTGCCAGCAGCCGGCGGGGCCAAGAGACCCAGTACTTC. Protein: CASSRRGQETQYF.

This clonotype has at least ten counts. V gene TRBV25-1 combines with J gene TRBJ2-3; D gene ambiguous. The CDR3 is made up of 13 amino acids. The V end was cut by 6 bases, the J end by 8 bases, with 15 bases between. The germline CDR1 and CDR2 sequences are MGHDK and SYGVNS. The CDR3 is CASSPTASGTQYF. CDR3 coding DNA: TGTGCCAGCAGCCCCACGGCATCAGGTACGCAGTATTTT.

In this sample, this clonotype turned up once. A clone one base away is much larger, so this may be a read error. The gene calls are TRBV7-7 and TRBJ2-1; tentatively, D is TRBD2 (5 bases). Germline CDR1 and CDR2: SSHAT and FNYEAQ (reference sequence). The CDR3 has 15 amino acids. The CDR3 bases are TGTGCTGGCAGCTTAGGACTGGACTCCTACAATGAGCAGTTCTTC. Translation: CAGSLGLDSYNEQFF. Together with reference TRBV7-7 and TRBJ2-1, the CDR3 gives the full variable domain: GAGVSQSPRYKVTKRGQDVTLRCDPISSHATLYWYQQALGQGPEFLTYFNYEAQPDKSGLPSDRFSAERPEGSISTLTIQRTEQRDSAMYRCAGSLGLDSYNEQFFGPGTRLTVL.

This chain connects TRBV7-8 to TRBJ2-7; the match to TRBD1 covers 10 bases. V shed 4 bases and J 6 bases; nucleotides not matched to a gene: 9. This CDR3 spans 15 amino acids. Germline CDR1 SGHVS, CDR2 FQNEAQ. The CDR3 protein is CASSYGTGVDCEQYF. CDR3 nucleotide sequence: TGTGCCAGCAGCTATGGGACAGGGGTAGATTGCGAGCAGTACTTC.

This clonotype was counted many times. The V call is TRBV7-3, the J call TRBJ1-4, with unresolved D. Trimming shortened V by 5 bases and J by 7 bases, and 11 bases separated the two germline ends. Germline V gene data show CDR1 as SGHTA and CDR2 as FQGTGA. This CDR3 has 13 residues. The CDR3 DNA reads as TGTGCCAGCAGCGTAGTAGGAGGTGAAAAACTGTTTTTT. It encodes CASSVVGGEKLFF. Variable domain in full (rest from reference TRBV7-3 and TRBJ1-4): GAGVSQTPSNKVTEKGKYVELRCDPISGHTALYWYRQSLGQGPEFLIYFQGTGAADDSGLPNDRFFAVRPEGSVSTLKIQRTERGDSAVYLCASSVVGGEKLFFGSGTQLSVL.

The V and J genes are TRBV20-1 and TRBJ1-1; a possible D gene is TRBD1 (5 bases). V was pared by 5 bases and J by 8 bases, with 15 bases between. The CDR3 has 12 residues. CDR1 and CDR2 (germline): DFQATT, SNEGSKA (reference sequence). The CDR3 sequence is CSAFPRAGEAFF. The CDR3 DNA follows: TGCAGTGCTTTTCCGAGGGCAGGGGAAGCTTTCTTT.

This clonotype was counted ten times or more. The chain uses TRBV19 and TRBJ2-7, with D tentatively TRBD1 (6 bases). V was clipped by 6 bases and J by 5 bases, with 14 bases between them. The CDR3 is made up of 13 amino acids. In germline, CDR1 is LNHDA, CDR2 SQIVND (reference sequence). In DNA, the CDR3 is TGTGCCAGTAGCCAGGGGAGTAAAAACGAGCAGTACTTC. Protein: CASSQGSKNEQYF.